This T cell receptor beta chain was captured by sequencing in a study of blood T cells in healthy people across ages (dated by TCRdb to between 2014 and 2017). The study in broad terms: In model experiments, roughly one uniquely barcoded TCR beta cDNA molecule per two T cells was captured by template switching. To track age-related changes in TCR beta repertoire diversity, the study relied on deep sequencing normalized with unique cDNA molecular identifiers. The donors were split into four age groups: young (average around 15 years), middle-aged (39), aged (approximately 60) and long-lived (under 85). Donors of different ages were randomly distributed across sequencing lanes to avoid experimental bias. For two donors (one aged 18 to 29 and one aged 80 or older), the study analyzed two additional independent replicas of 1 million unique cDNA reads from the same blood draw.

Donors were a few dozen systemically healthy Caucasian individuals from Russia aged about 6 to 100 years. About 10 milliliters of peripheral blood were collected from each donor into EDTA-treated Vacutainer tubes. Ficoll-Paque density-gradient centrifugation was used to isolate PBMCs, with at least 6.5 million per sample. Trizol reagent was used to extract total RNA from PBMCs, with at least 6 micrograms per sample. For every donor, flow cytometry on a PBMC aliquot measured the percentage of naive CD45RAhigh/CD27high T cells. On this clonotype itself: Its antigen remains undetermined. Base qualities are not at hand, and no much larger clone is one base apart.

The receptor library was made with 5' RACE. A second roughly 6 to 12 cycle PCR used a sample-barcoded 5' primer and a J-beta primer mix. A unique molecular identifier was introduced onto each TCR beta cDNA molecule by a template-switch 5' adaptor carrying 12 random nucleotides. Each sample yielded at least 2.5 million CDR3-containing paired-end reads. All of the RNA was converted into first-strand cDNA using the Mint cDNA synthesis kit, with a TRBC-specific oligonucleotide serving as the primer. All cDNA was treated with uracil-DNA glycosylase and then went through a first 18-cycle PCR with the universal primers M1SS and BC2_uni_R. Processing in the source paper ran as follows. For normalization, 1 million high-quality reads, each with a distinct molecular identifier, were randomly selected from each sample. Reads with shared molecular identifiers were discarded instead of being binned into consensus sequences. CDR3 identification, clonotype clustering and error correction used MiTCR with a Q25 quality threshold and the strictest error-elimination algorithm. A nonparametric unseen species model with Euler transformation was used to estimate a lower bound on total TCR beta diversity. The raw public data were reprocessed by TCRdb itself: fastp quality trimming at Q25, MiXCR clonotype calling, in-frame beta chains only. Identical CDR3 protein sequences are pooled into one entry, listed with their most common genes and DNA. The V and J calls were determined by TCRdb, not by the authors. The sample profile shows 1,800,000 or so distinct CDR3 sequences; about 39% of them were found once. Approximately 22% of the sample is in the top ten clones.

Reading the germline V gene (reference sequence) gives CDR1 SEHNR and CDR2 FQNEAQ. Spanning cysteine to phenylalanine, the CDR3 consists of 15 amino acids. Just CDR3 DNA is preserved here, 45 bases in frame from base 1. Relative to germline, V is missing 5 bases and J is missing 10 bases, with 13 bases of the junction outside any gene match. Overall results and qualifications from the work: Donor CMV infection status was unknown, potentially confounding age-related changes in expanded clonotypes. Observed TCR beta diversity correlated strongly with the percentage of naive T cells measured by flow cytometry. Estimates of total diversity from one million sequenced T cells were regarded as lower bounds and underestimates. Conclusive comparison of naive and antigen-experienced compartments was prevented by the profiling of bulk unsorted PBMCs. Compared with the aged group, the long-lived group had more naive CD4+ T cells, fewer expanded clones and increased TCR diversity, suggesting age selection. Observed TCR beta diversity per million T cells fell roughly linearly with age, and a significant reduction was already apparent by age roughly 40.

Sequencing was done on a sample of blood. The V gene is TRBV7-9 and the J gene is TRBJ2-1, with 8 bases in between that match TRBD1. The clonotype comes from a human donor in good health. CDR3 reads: CASSPGTGSVKEQFF. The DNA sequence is TGTGCCAGCAGCCCAGGGACAGGCTCTGTAAAGGAGCAGTTCTTC.